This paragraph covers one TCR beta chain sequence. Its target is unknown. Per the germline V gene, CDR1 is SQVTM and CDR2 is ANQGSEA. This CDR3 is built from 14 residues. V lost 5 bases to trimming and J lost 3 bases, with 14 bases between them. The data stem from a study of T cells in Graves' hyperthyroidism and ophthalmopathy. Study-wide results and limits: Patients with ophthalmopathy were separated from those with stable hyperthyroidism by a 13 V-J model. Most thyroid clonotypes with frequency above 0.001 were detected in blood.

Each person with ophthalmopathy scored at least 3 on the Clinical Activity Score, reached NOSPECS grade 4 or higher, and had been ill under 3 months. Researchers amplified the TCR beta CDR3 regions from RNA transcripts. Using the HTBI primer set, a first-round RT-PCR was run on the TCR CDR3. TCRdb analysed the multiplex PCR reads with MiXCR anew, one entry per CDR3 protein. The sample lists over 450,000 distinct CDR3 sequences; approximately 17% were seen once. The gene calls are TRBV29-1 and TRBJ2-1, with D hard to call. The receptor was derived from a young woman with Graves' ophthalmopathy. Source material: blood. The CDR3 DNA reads TGCAGCGTTTCCCGGCCTCCAGACTACAATGAGCAGTTCTTC. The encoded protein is CSVSRPPDYNEQFF.